This T cell receptor beta chain was sequenced for a study of radiotherapy plus CTLA-4 blockade in lung cancer. On the study more broadly: Overall, 15% to 20% of patients showed an objective response, while roughly 28% attained disease control.

This clone was detected a few times. Its antigen is not identified. This CDR3 is built from 14 residues. V lost 3 bases to trimming and J lost 6 bases; unmatched junction nucleotides: 6. Per germline, CDR1 LGHNA and CDR2 YSLEER. Study-wide results and limits: Peripheral blood showed expansion of tumor-derived TCR clones after radiotherapy and ipilimumab.

Profiled with immunoSEQ multiplex PCR; TCRdb holds only in-frame clones, not every one. In the table there are 52,000 or so clones, approximately 84% of which are singletons. The sequence was collected from a human donor with non-small cell lung cancer whose response to radiotherapy plus ipilimumab could not be evaluated. Specimen: peripheral blood, collected from a patient treated with radiotherapy plus ipilimumab. This chain links TRBV4-3 with TRBJ1-1; 8 bases are shared with TRBD1. The CDR3 reads CASSQQTGDAEAFF. Here the CDR3 DNA reads TGCGCCAGCAGCCAGCAGACAGGGGACGCTGAAGCTTTCTTT.